This T cell receptor beta chain was identified during a study of vaccination effects on CD4 cells after COVID-19. J gave up 8 bases and V 0 bases, and 2 bases lay outside the gene matches. Germline loops: CDR1 SGDLS, CDR2 YYNGEE. The CDR3 covers 14 residues. Method: immunoSEQ multiplex PCR; TCRdb's copy keeps in-frame clones and lacks some. The data hold tens of thousands of clones, with 65% to 75% observed a single time. Remarks on this clone: Its matching antigen is unknown.

Under the ViraFEST assay, PBMC were stimulated with viral peptide pools so that antigen-specific CD4+ T cells expanded. Sequencing was performed afterwards. CD4+ T cells were isolated after around ten days of culture. Either the mRNA-1273 or the BNT162b2 vaccine was given to participants as two doses. Wells containing 1.5 million to 2 million PBMC each were cultured with about 9.4 IU/ml IL-2 and 8 to 10 ug/ml peptides. The sequence was obtained from a human donor who received a COVID-19 vaccine. The chain has TRBV9 and TRBJ2-1; TRBD1 aligns across 10 bases. The sample was CD4+ T cells from PBMCs cultured with HCoV-OC43 spike peptides, taken after COVID-19 vaccination. Subset defined: HCoV-OC43 spike overlapping peptide pool stimulation. Here the CDR3 reads CASSVGQGAYEQFF. CDR3 in DNA: TGTGCCAGCAGCGTAGGACAGGGGGCATATGAGCAGTTCTTC.